Listed below are T cell receptor beta chains from one sample, sequenced in a study of T cells after posttransplantation cyclophosphamide. The method was immunoSEQ multiplex PCR; TCRdb's version includes in-frame clones alone and lacks a portion of them. Recorded here are several thousand clones, none singletons. The source was PBMCs, collected after allogeneic stem cell transplant with posttransplant cyclophosphamide. The receptor set was obtained from a female patient aged 50 to 60 who received an allogeneic stem cell transplant from an unrelated donor, was CMV-positive, and had acute GVHD only. Some T cells may be provided by the graft donor. CDR3s include the opening cysteine and the closing phenylalanine or tryptophan. A D gene is named only where the DNA matches it firmly. The size of a clone is reported for some rows only, either as once, few or many, or as a class for expanded clones.

.,TRBJ1-3,many,TRBV7-2,TGTGCCAGCAGCTACGGGGCTGGAAACACCATATATTTT,CASSYGAGNTIYF
TRBD1,TRBJ1-1,medium-sized,TRBV2,TGTGCCGACAGGGGGGAAGGCCACACTGAAGCTTTCTTT,CADRGEGHTEAFF
.,TRBJ1-4,many,TRBV4-3,TGCGCCAGCAGCCAAGGGGGCACCGTGGGGGAAAAACTGTTTTTT,CASSQGGTVGEKLFF
.,TRBJ1-5,many,TRBV2,TGTGCCAGCAGTGAAGCGCTAGCCTGGGAGCTGATTAATCAGCCCCAGCATTTT,CASSEALAWELINQPQHF
.,TRBJ2-5,.,TRBV7-8,TGTGCCAGCAGCTACTTCTCCGAGACCCAGTACTTC,CASSYFSETQYF
.,TRBJ2-7,many,TRBV28,TGTGCCAGCAGTGTTTACAGCTACGAGCAGTACTTC,CASSVYSYEQYF
.,TRBJ2-7,many,TRBV29-1,TGCAGCGCGGCGGTGCCTGGGTACGAGCAGTACTTC,CSAAVPGYEQYF
.,TRBJ2-2,many,TRBV6-6,TGTGCCAGCAATACGATGGGACACCCCAACACCGGGGAGCTGTTTTTT,CASNTMGHPNTGELFF
.,TRBJ2-1,many,TRBV18,TGTGCCAGCTCACCACCGGGCGGGAAAGCCTACAATGAGCAGTTCTTC,CASSPPGGKAYNEQFF
TRBD1,TRBJ2-7,medium-sized,TRBV2,TGTGCCAGCAGTCCTCGGACAGGGCGCGAGCAGTACTTC,CASSPRTGREQYF
TRBD1,TRBJ2-7,many,TRBV7-6,TGTGCCAGCAGCCCGGGACAGTTTTTCTCCTACGAGCAGTACTTC,CASSPGQFFSYEQYF
TRBD2,TRBJ2-1,many,TRBV7-2,TGTGCCAGCAGCCCGAGCCGACTAGCTAGCAATGAGCAGTTCTTC,CASSPSRLASNEQFF
TRBD2,TRBJ2-7,many,TRBV30,TGTGCCTGGGAAACCGGGACTAGGGGGAGCGAGCAGTACTTC,CAWETGTRGSEQYF
.,TRBJ2-1,many,TRBV6-5,TGTGCCAGCAGTTACCGGAGCTCCTACAATGAGCAGTTCTTC,CASSYRSSYNEQFF
.,TRBJ2-3,many,TRBV5-1,TGCGCCAGCAGCATAGACAGTACTAGCACAGATACGCAGTATTTT,CASSIDSTSTDTQYF
TRBD2,TRBJ2-7,many,TRBV6-5,TGTGCCAGCAGTTCCGGGACTAGCGGGAGGTACGAGCAGTACTTC,CASSSGTSGRYEQYF
.,TRBJ1-2,few,TRBV19,TGTGCCAGTAACTCCCCAGGACGGGGGAGTGGTGGCTACACCTTC,CASNSPGRGSGGYTF
TRBD1,TRBJ2-5,many,TRBV9,TGTGCCAGCAGCGCATCGACCGGGACAGGGCTGGGAGAGACCCAGTACTTC,CASSASTGTGLGETQYF
TRBD1,TRBJ2-7,many,TRBV7-9,TGTGCCAGCAGCTCAGACAGGGACTCCTACGAGCAGTACTTC,CASSSDRDSYEQYF
TRBD2,TRBJ2-7,many,TRBV9,TGTGCCAGCAGCGTCGGGACTACCTACGAGCAGTACTTC,CASSVGTTYEQYF
.,TRBJ2-2,many,TRBV5-1,TGCGCCAGCAGCTTGGGACACCGCGACACCGGGGAGCTGTTTTTT,CASSLGHRDTGELFF